A selection of T cell receptor beta chains follows, all from one sample in a study of blood T cell repertoires in COVID-19. Method: immunoSEQ multiplex PCR; TCRdb's copy keeps in-frame clones and lacks some. The sample yields around 310,000 clones, 89% seen once. The specimen sequenced was PBMCs or T cells enriched from blood (not recorded which). These receptor sequences come from a middle-aged woman who had recovered from COVID-19. Each CDR3 is given with its conserved first and last residue. Size is omitted from some rows. Given values are once, few, many or a class for expanded clones.

V gene,clone size,J gene,CDR3 protein
TRBV9,-,TRBJ2-4,CASSVPWGSGRNGKNIQYF
TRBV6-6,-,TRBJ2-5,CASSATPPETQYF
TRBV11-2,many,TRBJ1-2,CASSLGPGGNYGYTF
TRBV19,many,TRBJ2-3,CASSIDSYTQYF
TRBV7-2,-,TRBJ1-5,CASSLVGGQPQHF
TRBV5-4,once,TRBJ2-7,CASSFPGLAGDEQYF
TRBV9,-,TRBJ2-5,CASSVAQDQETQYF
TRBV27,-,TRBJ1-4,CASSYLPGQGVQKLFF
TRBV27,-,TRBJ1-2,CASSWTGGLDGYTF
TRBV19,-,TRBJ2-7,CASSPWTGGYEQYF
TRBV3-1/TRBV3-2,-,TRBJ1-1,CASSQGHQNTEAFF
TRBV6-5,-,TRBJ1-1,CATGQGPMNTEAFF
TRBV5-6,-,TRBJ2-3,CASSLTRSADTQYF
TRBV5-4,-,TRBJ2-3,CASSLAGLPDTQYF
TRBV27,-,TRBJ2-2,CASSLTARYTGELFF
TRBV6-2/TRBV6-3,-,TRBJ1-5,CASSSRQGADQPQHF
TRBV29-1,-,TRBJ1-4,CSVRQGTANEKLFF
TRBV7-8,-,TRBJ2-3,CASRTPPGQGIGGTDTQYF
TRBV27,-,TRBJ2-7,CASSLRGQASSYEQYF
TRBV7-3,-,TRBJ2-1,CASSFGTSAINEQFF
TRBV27,-,TRBJ1-2,CASSLGPSAYGYTF
TRBV28,-,TRBJ1-5,CASSLAPGDGAPQHF
TRBV18,-,TRBJ2-3,CASSPHAHREFSTDTQYF
TRBV7-2,-,TRBJ2-7,CASSLWARSSYEQYF
TRBV7-9,-,TRBJ2-2,CASSWWYVGSTGELFF
TRBV24-1,once,TRBJ1-5,CATSGGQGASQPQHF
TRBV25-1,-,TRBJ1-4,CASSAGTGREKLFF
TRBV5-1,-,TRBJ1-2,CASNSRPGQGRENGYTF
TRBV6-2/TRBV6-3,-,TRBJ2-1,CASSPHGAYNEQFF
TRBV7-9,once,TRBJ2-1,CASSSQPGEQFF
TRBV24-1,-,TRBJ2-5,CATSATGTGSEGETQYF
TRBV4-1,-,TRBJ2-1,CASSQDPAGYNEQFF
TRBV28,-,TRBJ2-1,CASTPLGQGGSNEQFF
TRBV5-8,-,TRBJ2-7,CASSLAGGLSYEQYF
TRBV9,-,TRBJ2-1,CASSVSGRAWDEQFF
TRBV7-2,once,TRBJ2-1,CASSKPTGGNEQFF
TRBV3-1/TRBV3-2,-,TRBJ1-5,CASSQGTGRNQPQHF
TRBV15,-,TRBJ2-2,CATRLGGTVETGELFF
TRBV18,-,TRBJ2-7,CASSPGALDYEQYF
TRBV7-8,-,TRBJ2-5,CASSLTSGTGLETQYF
TRBV28,-,TRBJ1-1,CASSPPRTEAFF
TRBV27,-,TRBJ1-5,CASSLQPPAYQPQHF
TRBV19,-,TRBJ2-2,CASSIRKTSGSRTGELFF
TRBV4-3,-,TRBJ2-3,CASSRGSPPTDTQYF
TRBV9,-,TRBJ1-2,CASSVGGNSYGYTF
TRBV19,-,TRBJ2-5,CASSIGWGPETQYF
TRBV6-1,-,TRBJ2-3,CASSAGLAGGYTDTQYF
TRBV7-2,once,TRBJ1-2,CASSPRRGQTIDYGYTF
TRBV3-1/TRBV3-2,-,TRBJ2-1,CASSRFSGGFNNEQFF
TRBV6-5,few,TRBJ2-1,CASSYWGTRVNEQFF
TRBV28,-,TRBJ2-2,CASSFGGKDTGELFF
TRBV19,few,TRBJ1-1,CASSIQGYTEAFF
TRBV28,-,TRBJ1-2,CASSLGDRNYGYTF
TRBV9,-,TRBJ1-6,CASSRESYGSPLHF
TRBV14,-,TRBJ1-2,CASSPLTGYGYTF